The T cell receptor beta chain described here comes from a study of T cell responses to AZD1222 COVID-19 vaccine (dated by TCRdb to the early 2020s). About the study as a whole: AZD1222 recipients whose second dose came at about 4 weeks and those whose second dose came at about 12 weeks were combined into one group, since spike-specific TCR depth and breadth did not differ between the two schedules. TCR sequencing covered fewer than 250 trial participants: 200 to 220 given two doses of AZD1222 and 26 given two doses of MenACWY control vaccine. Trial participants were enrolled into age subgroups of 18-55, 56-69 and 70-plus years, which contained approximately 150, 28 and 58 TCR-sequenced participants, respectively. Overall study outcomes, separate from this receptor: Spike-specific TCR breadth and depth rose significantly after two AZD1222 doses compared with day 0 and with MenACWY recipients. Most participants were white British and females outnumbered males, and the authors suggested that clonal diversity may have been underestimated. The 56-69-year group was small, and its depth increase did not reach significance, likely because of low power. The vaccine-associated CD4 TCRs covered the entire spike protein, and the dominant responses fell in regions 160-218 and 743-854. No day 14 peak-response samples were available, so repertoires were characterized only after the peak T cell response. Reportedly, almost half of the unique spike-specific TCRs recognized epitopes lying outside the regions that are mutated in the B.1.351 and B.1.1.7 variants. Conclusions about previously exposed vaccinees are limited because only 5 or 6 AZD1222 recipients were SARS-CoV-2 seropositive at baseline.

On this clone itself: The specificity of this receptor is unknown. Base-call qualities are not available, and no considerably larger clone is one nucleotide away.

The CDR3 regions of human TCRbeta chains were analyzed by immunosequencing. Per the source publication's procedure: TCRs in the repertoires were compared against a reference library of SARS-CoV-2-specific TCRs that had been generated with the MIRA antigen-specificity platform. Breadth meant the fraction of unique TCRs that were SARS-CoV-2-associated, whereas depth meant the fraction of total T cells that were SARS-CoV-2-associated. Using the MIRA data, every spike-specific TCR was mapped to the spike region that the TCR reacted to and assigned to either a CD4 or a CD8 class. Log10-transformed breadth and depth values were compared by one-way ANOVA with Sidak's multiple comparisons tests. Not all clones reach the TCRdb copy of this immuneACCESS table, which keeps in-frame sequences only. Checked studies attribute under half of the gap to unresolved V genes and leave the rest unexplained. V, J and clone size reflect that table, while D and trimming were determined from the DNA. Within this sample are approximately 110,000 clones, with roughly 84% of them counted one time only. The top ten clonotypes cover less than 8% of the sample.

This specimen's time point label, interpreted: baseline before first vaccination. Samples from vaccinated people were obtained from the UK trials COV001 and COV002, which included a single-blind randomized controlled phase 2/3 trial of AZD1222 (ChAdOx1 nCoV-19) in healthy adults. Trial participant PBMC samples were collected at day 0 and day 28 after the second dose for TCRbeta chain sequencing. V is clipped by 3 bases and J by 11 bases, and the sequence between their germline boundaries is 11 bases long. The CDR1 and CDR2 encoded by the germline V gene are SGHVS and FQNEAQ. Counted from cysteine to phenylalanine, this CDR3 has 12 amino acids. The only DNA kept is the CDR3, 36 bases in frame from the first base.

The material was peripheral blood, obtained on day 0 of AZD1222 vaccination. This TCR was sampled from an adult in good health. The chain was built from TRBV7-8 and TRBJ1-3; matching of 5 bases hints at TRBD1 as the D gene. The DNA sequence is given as TGTGCCAGCAGCTTCATAGGGGCTTCCATATATTTT. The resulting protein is CASSFIGASIYF.